These 12 T cell receptor beta chains came from one sample sequenced in a study of cytomegalovirus exposure and HLA in healthy donors. This PCR relied on a set of 60 Vbeta primers and 13 Jbeta primers. The method was immunoSEQ multiplex PCR; TCRdb's version includes in-frame clones alone and lacks a portion of them. The data contain 150,000 to 200,000 clones, roughly 84% of them singletons. The sample taken for sequencing was PBMCs. These receptors were collected from a boy aged 10-17 years in good health and CMV-seronegative.

This sequence joins TRBV10-2 and TRBJ2-7; D is perhaps TRBD1 (5 bases). V dropped 3 bases and J dropped 5 bases, with 8 bases sitting between them. CDR1 WSHSY and CDR2 SAAADI come from the germline V gene. CDR3 size: 12 residues. The CDR3 protein is CASSEGAHEQYF. The CDR3 DNA reads TGCGCCAGCAGTGAAGGGGCCCACGAGCAGTACTTC.

The J gene is TRBJ2-7, the V gene TRBV15; TRBD1 might be the D (7 bases). The CDR3 runs to 13 residues. Trimming took 8 bases from V and 4 from J, leaving 15 bases between them. The V gene's germline CDR1 is LNHNV and CDR2 YYDKDF (reference sequence). The chain's CDR3 is CATRDPGGYEQYF. CDR3 sequence (DNA): TGTGCCACCCGGGATCCAGGGGGGTACGAGCAGTACTTC.

This sequence joins TRBV29-1 and TRBJ1-1, with D possibly TRBD1 on 5 matching bases. With 8 bases removed from V and 6 bases from J, the gap between germline ends came to 37 bases. CDR1 SQVTM and CDR2 ANQGSEA come from the germline V gene. The CDR3 covers 19 residues. The CDR3 protein is CSSSEKWRSRAGRDAEAFF. In DNA, the CDR3 is TGCAGCTCCTCGGAGAAGTGGCGATCGAGGGCGGGGCGTGACGCTGAAGCTTTCTTT.

The CDR3 loop reads CASSPQGSPGEQYF. Written as DNA, the CDR3 is TGTGCCAGCTCACCGCAGGGGTCTCCAGGAGAGCAGTACTTC. This chain uses TRBV18 with TRBJ2-7, with TRBD1 as a possible D gene (6 bases). The CDR3 length is 14 residues. Trimming took off 3 bases at V and 7 bases at J, with 16 bases between the two ends. CDR1 is KGHSH, CDR2 LQKENI, per germline.

V gene TRBV27 combines with J gene TRBJ1-4; D gene uncertain. This CDR3 spans 13 amino acids. Germline values: CDR1 MNHEY, CDR2 SMNVEV (reference sequence). The V end lost 5 bases, the J end lost 7 bases, and 11 bases lay between the germline ends. The CDR3 sequence is CASSRPPGEKLFF. CDR3 nucleotide sequence: TGTGCCAGCAGTCGACCGCCGGGTGAAAAACTGTTTTTT.

The CDR3 loop is CASSFRSAGVTGTEAFF. CDR3 coding DNA: TGTGCCAGCAGCTTCAGGTCAGCAGGTGTAACCGGCACTGAAGCTTTCTTT. V usage is TRBV11-2 and J usage is TRBJ1-1; no firm D call. From germline, CDR1 is SGHAT and CDR2 FQNNGV. Deletions cut 3 bases from V and 4 bases from J, with 21 bases between. CDR3 length equals 17 residues.

This clone has just a few counts. The V and J genes are TRBV6-5 and TRBJ2-1; D is undetermined. This CDR3 region has 12 residues. Per the germline V gene, CDR1 is MNHEY and CDR2 is SVGAGI. V lost 6 bases to trimming and J lost 8 bases, with 11 bases between them. CDR3 bases: TGTGCCAGCAGCTCCAGGCTCGATGAGCAGTTCTTC. Translating gives CASSSRLDEQFF.

About this clone: The same CDR3 also results from other DNA sequences found in this sample. J is TRBJ1-2 and V is TRBV5-1; tentatively, D is TRBD1 (5 bases). The CDR3 totals 13 residues. Trimming stripped 0 bases from V and 4 bases from J, with 7 bases between. The germline V gene has CDR1 SGHRS and CDR2 YFSETQ. DNA of the CDR3: TGCGCCAGCAGCTTGGGACAGACCTATGGCTACACCTTC. Translating gives CASSLGQTYGYTF.

The chain joins TRBV5-1 to TRBJ2-5, with 9 positions matching TRBD1. The J call is uncertain, as TRBJ2-7 better fits the DNA end. Per the germline V gene, CDR1 is SGHRS and CDR2 is YFSETQ. The CDR3 spans 15 residues. CDR3 bases: TGCGCCAGCAGCTTGGAGGGACAGGGACCTTACGAGCAGTACTTC. Translated: CASSLEGQGPYEQYF.

The V and J genes are TRBV6-5 and TRBJ2-7; 7 bases align to TRBD2. With V trimmed by 7 bases and J by 2 bases, 8 bases remained unmatched. This CDR3 contains 14 residues. Germline V lookup: CDR1 MNHEY, CDR2 SVGAGI. The CDR3 loop reads CASKKLAETYEQYF. CDR3 nucleotide sequence: TGTGCCAGCAAGAAGCTAGCGGAGACCTACGAGCAGTACTTC.

J is TRBJ2-5 and V is TRBV5-4; possible D gene TRBD2, 5 bases. CDR3 size: 16 residues. The germline gives CDR1 SGHNT, CDR2 YYREEE (reference sequence). Trimming left V 4 bases short and J 7 bases short, with 23 bases between. The CDR3 nucleotides are TGTGCCAGCAGCGGGCACGCCGGGAATACTGCGGGGACCCAGTACTTC. Translating gives CASSGHAGNTAGTQYF. Looking up the rest from reference TRBV5-4 and TRBJ2-5 gives the full variable domain: ETGVTQSPTHLIKTRGQQVTLRCSSQSGHNTVSWYQQALGQGPQFIFQYYREEENGRGNFPPRFSGLQFPNYSSELNVNALELDDSALYLCASSGHAGNTAGTQYFGPGTRLLVL.

This clone is a singleton in its sample. This sequence joins TRBV6-1 and TRBJ2-7; maybe TRBD1 (6 bases). V dropped 4 bases and J dropped 2 bases, with 9 bases sitting between them. The CDR3 has 13 residues. From germline, CDR1 is MNHNS and CDR2 SASEGT. CDR3 region: CASSGTAPYEQYF. As DNA, the CDR3 is TGTGCCAGCAGTGGGACAGCCCCCTACGAGCAGTACTTC.